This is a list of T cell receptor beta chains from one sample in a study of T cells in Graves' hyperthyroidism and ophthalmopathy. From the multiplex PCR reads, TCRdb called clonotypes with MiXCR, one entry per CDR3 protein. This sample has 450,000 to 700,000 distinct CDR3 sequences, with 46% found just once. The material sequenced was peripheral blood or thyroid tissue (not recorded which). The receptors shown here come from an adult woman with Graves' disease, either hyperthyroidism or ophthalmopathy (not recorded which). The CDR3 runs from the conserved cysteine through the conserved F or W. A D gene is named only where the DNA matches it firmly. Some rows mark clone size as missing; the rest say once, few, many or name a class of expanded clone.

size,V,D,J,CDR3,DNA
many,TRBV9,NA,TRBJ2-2,CASTPGSMGGELFF,TGTGCCAGCACCCCCGGTTCGATGGGCGGGGAGCTGTTTTTT
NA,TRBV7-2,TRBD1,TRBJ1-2,CASSPQQGQGFGYGYTF,TGTGCCAGCAGCCCCCAACAGGGACAGGGGTTCGGCTATGGCTACACCTTC
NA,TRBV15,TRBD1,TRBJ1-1,CATSSSRQGANTEAFF,TGTGCCACCAGCAGCTCTCGACAGGGGGCTAACACTGAAGCTTTCTTT
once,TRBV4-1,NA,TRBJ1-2,CATHPGDGYTF,TGCGCCACCCACCCGGGGGATGGCTACACCTTC
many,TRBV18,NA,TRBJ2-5,CASSPLAEETQYF,TGTGCCAGCTCACCATTGGCAGAAGAGACCCAGTACTTC
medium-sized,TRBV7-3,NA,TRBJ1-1,CASSLGEGTGETEAFF,TGTGCCAGCAGCTTAGGTGAGGGAACTGGGGAAACTGAAGCTTTCTTT
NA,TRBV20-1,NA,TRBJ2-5,CSASNRAGAASETQYF,TGCAGTGCTTCAAACAGGGCCGGGGCGGCCAGCGAGACCCAGTACTTC
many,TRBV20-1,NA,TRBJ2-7,CSARGTHGYEQYF,TGCAGTGCTAGGGGGACCCACGGTTACGAGCAGTACTTC
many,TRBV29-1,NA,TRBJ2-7,CSVGGRGTYEQYF,TGCAGCGTCGGAGGACGGGGAACCTACGAGCAGTACTTC
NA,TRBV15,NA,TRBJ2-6,CATSGKRVGANVLTF,TGTGCCACCAGCGGAAAAAGGGTTGGGGCCAACGTCCTGACTTTC
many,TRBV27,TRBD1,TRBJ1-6,CASKYGQANSPLHF,TGTGCCAGCAAGTACGGACAGGCGAATTCACCCCTCCACTTT
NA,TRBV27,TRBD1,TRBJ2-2,CASSFTGGFGELFF,TGTGCCAGCAGTTTTACAGGGGGCTTCGGGGAGCTGTTTTTT
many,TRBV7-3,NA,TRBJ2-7,CASSLSPSLSEQYF,TGTGCCAGCAGCTTAAGTCCTAGCTTAAGCGAGCAGTACTTC
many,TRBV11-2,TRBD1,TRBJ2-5,CASSPGQEATQETQYF,TGTGCCAGCAGCCCGGGACAGGAGGCGACCCAAGAGACCCAGTACTTC
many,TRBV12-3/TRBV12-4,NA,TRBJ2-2,CASSQGEGELFF,TGTGCCAGCAGCCAGGGAGAGGGGGAGCTGTTTTTT
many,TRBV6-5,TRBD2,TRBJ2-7,CASKRGGLGTYEQYF,TGTGCCAGCAAGCGGGGCGGACTAGGTACCTACGAGCAGTACTTC
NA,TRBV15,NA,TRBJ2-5,CATSRDSGQETQYF,TGTGCCACCAGCAGGGACAGCGGGCAAGAGACCCAGTACTTC
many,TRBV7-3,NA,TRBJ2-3,CASSSPPPDTQYF,TGTGCCAGCAGCTCTCCTCCGCCAGATACGCAGTATTTT
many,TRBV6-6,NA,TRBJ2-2,CASTEGGELFF,TGTGCCAGCACAGAGGGCGGGGAGCTGTTTTTT
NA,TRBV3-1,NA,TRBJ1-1,CASSHGGQHTEAFF,TGTGCCAGCAGCCATGGAGGGCAGCACACTGAAGCTTTCTTT
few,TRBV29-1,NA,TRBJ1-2,CSVDFQQKAGGYTF,TGCAGCGTTGATTTCCAACAAAAGGCTGGTGGCTACACCTTC
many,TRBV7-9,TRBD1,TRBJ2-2,CASSSTGSAGELFF,TGTGCCAGCAGCTCGACAGGGTCCGCCGGGGAGCTGTTTTTT
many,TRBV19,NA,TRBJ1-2,CASSTRGWYGYTF,TGTGCCAGTAGTACACGCGGATGGTATGGCTACACCTTC
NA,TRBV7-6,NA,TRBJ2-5,CASSRQIGNQPQYF,TGTGCCAGCAGCCGTCAGATCGGCAATCAGCCCCAGTACTTC
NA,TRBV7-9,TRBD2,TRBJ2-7,CASVSSGRYEQYF,TGTGCCAGCGTCTCTAGCGGCCGCTACGAGCAGTACTTC
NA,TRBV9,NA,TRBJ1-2,CASSGGPGNYGYTF,TGTGCCAGCAGCGGAGGCCCAGGCAACTATGGCTACACCTTC
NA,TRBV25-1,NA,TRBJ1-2,CASSPQQKGYTF,TGTGCCAGCTCACCACAACAGAAGGGCTACACCTTC
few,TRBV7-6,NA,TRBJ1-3,CASSSDRNTIYF,TGTGCCAGCAGCTCAGACCGAAACACCATATATTTT
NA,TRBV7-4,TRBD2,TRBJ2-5,CASSQDPLAGDQETQYF,TGTGCCAGCAGCCAAGATCCACTAGCGGGGGACCAAGAGACCCAGTACTTC
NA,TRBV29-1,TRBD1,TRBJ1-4,CSAGTVTNEKLFF,TGCAGCGCAGGGACAGTTACTAATGAAAAACTGTTTTTT
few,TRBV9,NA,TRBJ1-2,CASSPTAGPPREGYTF,TGTGCCAGCTCACCGACCGCCGGGCCGCCCAGGGAGGGCTACACCTTC
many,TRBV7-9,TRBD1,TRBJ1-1,CASSLQGAVEAFF,TGTGCCAGCAGCCTTCAGGGGGCAGTTGAAGCTTTCTTT
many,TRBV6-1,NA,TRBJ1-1,CASSEAGGDTEAFF,TGTGCCAGCAGTGAGGCCGGGGGGGACACTGAAGCTTTCTTT
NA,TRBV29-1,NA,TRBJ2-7,CSVGAGGAEQYF,TGCAGCGTTGGCGCAGGGGGGGCAGAGCAGTACTTC
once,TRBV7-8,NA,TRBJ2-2,CASAAWRNTGELFF,TGTGCCAGCGCAGCTTGGAGGAACACCGGGGAGCTGTTTTTT
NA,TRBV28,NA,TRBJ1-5,CASSLGQNPNQPQHF,TGTGCCAGCAGTTTAGGGCAGAATCCCAATCAGCCCCAGCATTTT
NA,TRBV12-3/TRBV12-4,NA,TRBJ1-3,CASSLGPQGNTIYF,TGTGCCAGCAGTTTAGGACCCCAGGGCAACACCATATATTTT
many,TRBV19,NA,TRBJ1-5,CASSTLGTSYSNQPQHF,TGTGCCAGTAGCACCTTGGGGACCTCTTATAGCAATCAGCCCCAGCATTTT
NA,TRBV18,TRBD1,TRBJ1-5,CASSPGTGFQPQHF,TGTGCCAGCTCACCGGGGACAGGGTTTCAGCCCCAGCATTTT
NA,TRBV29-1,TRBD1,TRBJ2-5,CSVVFGDRQETQYF,TGCAGCGTTGTCTTCGGGGACAGGCAAGAGACCCAGTACTTC
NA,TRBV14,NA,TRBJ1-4,CASSQDSPEKLFF,TGTGCCAGCAGCCAAGATTCCCCAGAAAAACTGTTTTTT
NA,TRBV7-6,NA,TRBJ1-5,CASSPGGLKPQHF,TGTGCCAGCTCCCCGGGGGGTTTAAAGCCCCAGCATTTT
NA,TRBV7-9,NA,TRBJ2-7,CASSLRIGYWNYEQYF,TGTGCCAGCAGCTTGAGGATTGGGTATTGGAACTACGAGCAGTACTTC
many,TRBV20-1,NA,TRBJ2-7,CSAQHSDYEQYF,TGCAGTGCTCAGCATTCCGACTACGAGCAGTACTTC
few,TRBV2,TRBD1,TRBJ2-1,CASSVRGQDNEQFF,TGTGCCAGCAGTGTGCGGGGACAGGACAATGAGCAGTTCTTC
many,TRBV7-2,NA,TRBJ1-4,CASSLTPGPLVFF,TGTGCCAGCAGCTTAACCCCCGGGCCCCTGGTGTTTTTT
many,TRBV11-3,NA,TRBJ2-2,CASSPTPGGELFF,TGTGCCAGCAGCCCCACGCCTGGTGGGGAGCTGTTTTTT
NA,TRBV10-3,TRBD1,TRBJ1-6,CAIRTTGGINSPLHF,TGTGCCATCAGGACGACAGGGGGAATTAATTCACCCCTCCACTTT
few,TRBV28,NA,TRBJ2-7,CASSERWGTYEQYF,TGTGCCAGCAGCGAGCGCTGGGGTACCTACGAGCAGTACTTC
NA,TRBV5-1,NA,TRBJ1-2,CASSLATVRYGYTF,TGCGCCAGCAGCTTGGCAACGGTCCGCTATGGCTACACCTTC
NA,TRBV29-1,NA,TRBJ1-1,CSETSSGSPGTEAFF,TGCAGCGAGACTTCTTCCGGGTCTCCGGGCACTGAAGCTTTCTTT
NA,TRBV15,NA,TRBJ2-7,CAASRGNGPAVF,TGTGCCGCCAGCAGAGGGAATGGGCCAGCGGTCTTC